One and the same sample provided the 13 T cell receptor beta chains below, sequenced in a study of cytomegalovirus exposure and HLA in healthy donors. In the PCR, 60 Vbeta and 13 Jbeta primers were used. Sequencing used immunoSEQ multiplex PCR; TCRdb keeps in-frame clones, though not all of them. The repertoire holds 150,000 to 200,000 clones, with 70% to 90% as singletons. The source material was PBMCs. All receptors derive from a woman younger than 35 in good health and CMV-seronegative.

The chain joins TRBV18 to TRBJ2-1, with a tentative D call TRBD1 (6 bases). CDR1 is KGHSH and CDR2 is LQKENI in the germline V gene. V was trimmed by 3 bases and J by 0 bases, leaving 15 bases between them. The CDR3 is made up of 17 amino acids. CDR3 DNA: TGTGCCAGCTCACCCAGTTCTTACAGGGACTCCTACAATGAGCAGTTCTTC. This sequence encodes CASSPSSYRDSYNEQFF.

The V gene is TRBV5-1, the J gene TRBJ2-7, with TRBD1 matching 10 bases. V shed 1 base, J shed 1 base, and the junction held 5 bases outside the gene matches. The CDR3 runs 16 residues. In germline, CDR1 is SGHRS, CDR2 YFSETQ. The CDR3: CASSLFWTGGSYEQYF. CDR3 nucleotide sequence: TGCGCCAGCAGCTTGTTTTGGACAGGGGGTTCCTACGAGCAGTACTTC.

In its sample, this clone was seen a few times. The chain uses TRBV6-4 and TRBJ2-2; TRBD2 is a possible D gene (5 bases). The germline CDR1 and CDR2 sequences are MRHNA and SNTAGT. V dropped 7 bases and J dropped 6 bases, with 15 bases sitting between them. The CDR3 covers 14 residues. The DNA of the CDR3 is TGTGCCAGCAAACCCCGCCTGGAGGCCGGGGAGCTGTTTTTT. Its translation: CASKPRLEAGELFF.

The chain has TRBV6-5 and TRBJ2-7, with 7 bases identical to TRBD1. Per the germline V gene, CDR1 is MNHEY and CDR2 is SVGAGI. The CDR3 has 16 residues. The V gene end was trimmed by 0 bases and the J gene end by 2 bases; junction bases not matched to a gene: 7. CDR3 protein: CASSYSKGGDAYEQYF. The CDR3, as DNA: TGTGCCAGCAGTTACTCGAAAGGGGGCGACGCCTACGAGCAGTACTTC.

This clone has only a few counts. This rearrangement joins TRBV12-2 to TRBJ1-2; the table's D call, TRBD1, has no DNA check behind it. TRBV12-2 is termed a pseudogene. The CDR3 loop spans 16 amino acids. CDR3 sequence reads: CASRLVGRQGGYGYTF. In DNA, the CDR3 is TGTGCAAGTCGCTTAGTAGGGAGACAGGGAGGCTATGGCTACACCTTC.

On this clone itself: The germline gene is not matched at one end of the junction; a read error may be the cause. V is TRBV2 and J is TRBJ2-7; the match to TRBD2 covers 8 bases. CDR3 length: 11 amino acids. Germline lookup yields CDR1 SNHLY and CDR2 FYNNEI. The CDR3 sequence is CASGPRREVHF. In DNA form, the CDR3 reads TGTGCCAGCGGGCCAAGGCGGGAGGTCCACTTC.

The V and J genes are TRBV6-1 and TRBJ2-1; 9 bases line up with TRBD2. Germline CDR1 reads MNHNS; CDR2 reads SASEGT. There are 14 residues in the CDR3. Trimming removed 7 bases from V and 12 bases from J; junction bases left unmatched: 13. The CDR3 nucleotides are TGTGCCAGCATTCTAGTAGCGGGGGCCTGGGGGCAGTTCTTC. Protein: CASILVAGAWGQFF.

V is TRBV5-6 and J is TRBJ2-2; TRBD1 aligns across 7 bases. The CDR3 extends over 16 amino acids. After removal of 1 base from V and 3 bases from J, the junction contained 6 bases not matched to a gene. CDR1 is SGHDT and CDR2 is YYEEEE in the germline V gene. The CDR3 DNA reads as TGTGCCAGCAGCTTGTGGTCTAGGGGGCACACCGGGGAGCTGTTTTTT. It is translated as CASSLWSRGHTGELFF.

The V call is TRBV28, the J call TRBJ1-2; D remains unclear. From germline, CDR1 is MDHEN and CDR2 SYDVKM. V was shortened by 2 bases and J by 1 base, with 5 bases between the two germline ends. CDR3 length: 13 residues. In nucleotides, the CDR3 is TGTGCCAGCAGTTTAACCTATAACTATGGCTACACCTTC. Residues: CASSLTYNYGYTF.

CDR3 in DNA: TGTGCCAGCAGTGCAAGGGGTTTCAATCAGCCCCAGCATTTT. This gives the protein CASSARGFNQPQHF. The chain recombines TRBV6-1 with TRBJ1-5; a weak D match, TRBD1 (5 bases). Germline CDR1 and CDR2: MNHNS and SASEGT. Trimming pared 4 bases from V and 3 bases from J, leaving 10 bases between. The CDR3 is made up of 14 amino acids.

This clone was detected a few times. The rearrangement joins TRBV5-1 to TRBJ1-2, with 7 bases that match TRBD1. This CDR3 region has 16 residues. After removal of 0 bases from V and 1 base from J, the junction contained 6 bases not matched to a gene. Germline lookup yields CDR1 SGHRS and CDR2 YFSETQ. This CDR3 reads CASSLGPRGLNYGYTF. CDR3 in DNA: TGCGCCAGCAGCTTGGGCCCGAGGGGGCTTAACTATGGCTACACCTTC.

The chain joins TRBV12-5 to TRBJ2-7; D call uncertain. With 5 bases removed from V and 3 bases from J, the gap between germline ends came to 11 bases. Germline assignment: CDR1 LGHNT and CDR2 FRNRAP. The CDR3 consists of 13 residues. The CDR3 region is CASGLDVSYEQYF. The CDR3 coding sequence is TGTGCTAGTGGTCTAGACGTCAGCTACGAGCAGTACTTC.

The chain joins TRBV2 to TRBJ1-4; D ambiguous. CDR3 length: 13 amino acids. CDR1 and CDR2 (germline): SNHLY, FYNNEI. V lost 7 bases and J 8 bases, leaving 14 bases between the germline ends. CDR3 nucleotide sequence: TGTGCCAGCATTGGCGGGAGGAACGAAAAACTGTTTTTT. Its protein is CASIGGRNEKLFF.